This record looks at one TCR beta chain sequence and its context. Its antigen is not identified. The PCR contained 60 Vbeta and 13 Jbeta primers. TCRdb's copy holds only in-frame clones and misses some; the assay was immunoSEQ multiplex PCR. This sample has about 69,000 clones, with roughly 74% found just once. The data were taken from a study of cytomegalovirus exposure and HLA in healthy donors. Study-wide background: Tens of millions of unique TCRs from HLA-typed donors were held in an early release of data.

Whole-study findings and limits: Judged likely to be a sequencing artifact was a cluster of highly shared sequence variants. A reported reduction in N-insertions relative to the approximately 670-donor mean was seen in an Asian-associated ancestry cluster in a later analysis. Association of a missense DCLRE1C variant with TCR beta V- and J-gene trimming was reported in a later analysis.

CDR1 and CDR2 from the germline V gene are SEHNR and FQNEAQ (reference sequence). This CDR3 contains 16 residues. V lost 8 bases to trimming and J lost 8 bases; unmatched junction nucleotides: 12. Sequencing was carried out using PBMCs. The chain joins TRBV7-9 to TRBJ1-4, with 12 bases identical to TRBD1. The TCR sequence derives from a woman in her sixties in good health and CMV-seropositive. The CDR3 DNA reads as TGTGCCAGCCAGATGGGGACAGGGGGCTTTCGGGAAAAACTGTTTTTT. Amino acids: CASQMGTGGFREKLFF.